This T cell receptor (beta chain) was obtained from a study of T cells in narcolepsy. Whole-study context: Patients with NT1 or NT2 and healthy control donors were enrolled.

In regard to this clone: The target antigen is unknown.

This CDR3 comprises 13 residues. Germline CDR1 reads LGHNT; CDR2 reads FRNRAP. V lost 2 bases and J lost 2, with 6 bases in between. Study-wide findings and caveats: Reportedly, autoreactive clonotypes were serially detected in patients' blood but not controls'. Comparing one patient's CSF and blood CD4+ clonotypes highlighted HCRT- and TRIB2-specific autoreactive clonotypes. Autoreactive clone sequences were missing from some blood memory CD4+ repertoires.

Here immunoSEQ multiplex PCR was the method, and the copy in TCRdb shows in-frame clones only, minus some. The repertoire consists of 13,000 or so clones, with less than 90% occurring once and the leading ten covering more than 1.5%. The chain couples TRBV12-5 to TRBJ1-1; weak D call: TRBD1 (5 bases). The sequence came from a human donor with narcolepsy. Source material: CD45RA- memory CD4+ T cells from PBMCs. CDR3 region: CASGLTGNTEAFF. In nucleotides, the CDR3 is TGTGCTAGTGGTTTGACAGGAAACACTGAAGCTTTCTTT.